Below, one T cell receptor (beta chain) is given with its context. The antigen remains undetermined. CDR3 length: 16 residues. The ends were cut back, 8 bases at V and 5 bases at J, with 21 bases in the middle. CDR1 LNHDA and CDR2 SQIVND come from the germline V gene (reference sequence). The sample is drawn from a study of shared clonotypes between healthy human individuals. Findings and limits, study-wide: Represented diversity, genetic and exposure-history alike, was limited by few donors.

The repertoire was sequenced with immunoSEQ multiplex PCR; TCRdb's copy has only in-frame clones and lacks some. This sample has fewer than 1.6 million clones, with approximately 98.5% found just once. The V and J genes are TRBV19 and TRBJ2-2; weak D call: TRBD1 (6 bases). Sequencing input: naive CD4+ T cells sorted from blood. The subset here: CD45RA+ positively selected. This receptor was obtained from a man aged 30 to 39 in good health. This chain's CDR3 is CASFPRTGTPTGELFF. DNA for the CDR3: TGTGCCAGTTTCCCGCGAACCGGGACACCAACCGGGGAGCTGTTTTTT.